This T cell receptor (beta chain) was obtained from a study of human T cells and chemical hapten exposure. In the library, unique molecular identifiers were attached to individual cDNA molecules. MiXCR, applied by TCRdb to the RACE reads, yields one record per CDR3 protein. This table holds about 82,000 distinct CDR3 sequences, 10% to 15% found once. V shed 5 bases and J shed 0 bases, with 14 bases lying between them. Germline CDR1 reads MNHEY; CDR2 reads SMNVEV (reference sequence). This CDR3 is built from 16 residues. As for time point: patch test 3, about 24 weeks after DPC sensitization. Treatment given: therapeutic diphenylcyclopropenone sensitization with weekly scalp DPC.

The sequence derives from a woman aged 50 to 60 with alopecia areata. Some clones in this sample may be carry-over from other donors' samples. Sequenced material: whole blood, taken in connection with sensitization to the hapten diphenylcyclopropenone (DPC). The chain uses TRBV27 and TRBJ2-1, with D possibly called TRBD1 or TRBD2 (6 bases each). The CDR3: CASSTGRLSSYNEQFF. The CDR3 coding sequence is TGTGCCAGCAGTACAGGGAGGCTGAGCTCCTACAATGAGCAGTTCTTC.